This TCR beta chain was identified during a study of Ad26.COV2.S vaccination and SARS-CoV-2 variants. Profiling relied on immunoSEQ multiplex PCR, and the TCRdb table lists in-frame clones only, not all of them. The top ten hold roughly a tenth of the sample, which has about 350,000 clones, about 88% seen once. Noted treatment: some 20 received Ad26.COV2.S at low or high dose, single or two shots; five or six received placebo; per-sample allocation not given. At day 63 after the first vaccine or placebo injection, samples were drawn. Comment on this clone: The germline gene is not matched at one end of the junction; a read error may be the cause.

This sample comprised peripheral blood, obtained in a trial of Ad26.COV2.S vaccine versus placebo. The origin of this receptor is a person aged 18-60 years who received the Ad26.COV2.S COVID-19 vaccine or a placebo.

This CDR3 is CASSPKITTGFSSNSPLHF. CDR3 in DNA: TGTGCCAGCTCACCAAAGATTACGACAGGTTTTTCCTCTAATTCACCCCTCCACTTT. This chain links TRBV18 with TRBJ1-6; tentative D call: TRBD1 (6 bases). Germline V gene data show CDR1 as KGHSH and CDR2 as LQKENI. CDR3 size: 19 residues.